This T cell receptor (beta chain) is drawn from a study of blood T cell repertoires in COVID-19. Study context: Collection of acute and convalescent COVID-19 samples took place in the United States, Italy and Spain. Sources were T cells, B-cell-depleted T cells, or PBMCs; the material itself was cDNA or gDNA.

Source study methods: Amplifying reference gene primers gave estimates of nucleated cell counts. The assay was immunoSEQ multiplex PCR, and TCRdb's table has in-frame clones only and misses some. That table supplies the V and J calls and clone size; D and trimming were determined from the DNA. The data contain about 670,000 clones, more than 80% of them singletons. This CDR3 region has 14 residues. Germline lookup yields CDR1 SGHRS and CDR2 YFSETQ. After removal of 6 bases from V and 5 bases from J, the junction contained 9 bases not matched to a gene. The sample consisted of peripheral blood. The genes are TRBV5-1 and TRBJ1-1, with 8 bases that match TRBD1. The receptor's source is a young woman with acute or convalescent COVID-19. The CDR3 region has the DNA TGCGCCAGCAACACCGGGACAGGAAGAACTGAAGCTTTCTTT. This translates into CASNTGTGRTEAFF.